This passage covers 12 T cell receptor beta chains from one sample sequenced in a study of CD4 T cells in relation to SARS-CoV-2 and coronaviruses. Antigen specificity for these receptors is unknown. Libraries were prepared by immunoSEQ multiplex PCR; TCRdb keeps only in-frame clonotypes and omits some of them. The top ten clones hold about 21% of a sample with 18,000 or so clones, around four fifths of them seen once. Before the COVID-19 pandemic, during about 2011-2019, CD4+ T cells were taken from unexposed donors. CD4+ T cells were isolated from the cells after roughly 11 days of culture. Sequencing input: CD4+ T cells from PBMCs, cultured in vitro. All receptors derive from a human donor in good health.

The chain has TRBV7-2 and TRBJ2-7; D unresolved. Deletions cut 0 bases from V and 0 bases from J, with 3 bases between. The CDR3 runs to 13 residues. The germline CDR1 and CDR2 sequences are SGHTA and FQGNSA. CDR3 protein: CASSLARSYEQYF. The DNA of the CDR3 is TGTGCCAGCAGCTTAGCACGCTCCTACGAGCAGTACTTC.

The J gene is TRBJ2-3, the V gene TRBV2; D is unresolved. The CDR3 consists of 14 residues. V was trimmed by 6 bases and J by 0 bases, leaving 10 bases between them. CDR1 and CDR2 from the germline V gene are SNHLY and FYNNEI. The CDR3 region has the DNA TGTGCCAGCAGCGCAGCTCCTAGCACAGATACGCAGTATTTT. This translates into CASSAAPSTDTQYF.

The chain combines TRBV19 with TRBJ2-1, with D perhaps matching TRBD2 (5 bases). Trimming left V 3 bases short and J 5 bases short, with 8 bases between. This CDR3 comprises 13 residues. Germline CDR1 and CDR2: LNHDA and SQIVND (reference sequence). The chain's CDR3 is CASSIGNDNEQFF. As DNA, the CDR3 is TGTGCCAGTAGTATCGGGAATGACAATGAGCAGTTCTTC.

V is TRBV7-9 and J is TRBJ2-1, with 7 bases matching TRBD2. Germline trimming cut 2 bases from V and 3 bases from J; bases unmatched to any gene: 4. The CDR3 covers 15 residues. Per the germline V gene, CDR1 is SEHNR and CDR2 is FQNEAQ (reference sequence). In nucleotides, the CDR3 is TGTGCCAGCAGCTTATCTGGCGGGGGCTACAATGAGCAGTTCTTC. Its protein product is CASSLSGGGYNEQFF.

The CDR3 protein is CASSEARSSGRIDYEQYF. CDR3 in DNA: TGTGCCAGCAGTGAAGCCCGCAGTAGCGGGAGAATTGACTACGAGCAGTACTTC. J is TRBJ2-7 and V is TRBV6-1, with 9 bases that match TRBD2. Trimming took 0 bases from V and 3 from J; bases not matched to a gene: 12. This CDR3 comprises 18 residues. Germline loops: CDR1 MNHNS, CDR2 SASEGT.

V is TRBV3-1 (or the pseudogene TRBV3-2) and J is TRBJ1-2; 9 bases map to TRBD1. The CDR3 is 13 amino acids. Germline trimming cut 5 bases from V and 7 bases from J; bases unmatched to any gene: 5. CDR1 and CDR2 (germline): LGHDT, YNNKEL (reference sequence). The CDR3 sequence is CASSGDRDPGYTF. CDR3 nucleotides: TGTGCCAGCAGCGGGGACAGGGACCCTGGCTACACCTTC.

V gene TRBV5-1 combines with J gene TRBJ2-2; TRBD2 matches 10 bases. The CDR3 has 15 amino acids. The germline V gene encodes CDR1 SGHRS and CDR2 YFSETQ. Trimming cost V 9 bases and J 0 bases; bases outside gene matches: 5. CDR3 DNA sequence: TGCGCCACCGAGCGGGAGGGTGCGAACACCGGGGAGCTGTTTTTT. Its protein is CATEREGANTGELFF.

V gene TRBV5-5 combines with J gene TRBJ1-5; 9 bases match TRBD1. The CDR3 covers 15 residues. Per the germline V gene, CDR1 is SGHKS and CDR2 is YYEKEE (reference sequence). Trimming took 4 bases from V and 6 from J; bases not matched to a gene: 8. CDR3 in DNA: TGTGCCAGCAGCATCACAGGGGGCGAGGTTCAGCCCCAGCATTTT. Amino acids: CASSITGGEVQPQHF.

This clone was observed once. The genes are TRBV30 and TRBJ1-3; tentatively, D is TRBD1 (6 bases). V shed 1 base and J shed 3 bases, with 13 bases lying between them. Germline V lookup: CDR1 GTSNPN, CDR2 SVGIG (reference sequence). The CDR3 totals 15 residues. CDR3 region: CAWSAGGFSGNTIYF. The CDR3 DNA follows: TGTGCCTGGAGTGCTGGGGGCTTCAGTGGAAACACCATATATTTT. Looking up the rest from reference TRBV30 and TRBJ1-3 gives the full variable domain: SQTIHQWPATLVQPVGSPLSLECTVEGTSNPNLYWYRQAAGRGLQLLFYSVGIGQISSEVPQNLSASRPQDRQFILSSKKLLLSDSGFYLCAWSAGGFSGNTIYFGEGSWLTVV.

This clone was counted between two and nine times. As DNA, the CDR3 is TGTGCCAGCAGCCAGGGGGGGGGACTTGCCCGGGCCAAAAACATTCAGTACTTC. It yields the protein CASSQGGGLARAKNIQYF. V gene TRBV14 combines with J gene TRBJ2-4, with 7 bases matching TRBD2. CDR1 and CDR2 from the germline V gene are SGHDN and FVKESK. V was pared by 3 bases and J by 1 base, with 12 bases of the junction left unmatched. CDR3 size: 18 residues.

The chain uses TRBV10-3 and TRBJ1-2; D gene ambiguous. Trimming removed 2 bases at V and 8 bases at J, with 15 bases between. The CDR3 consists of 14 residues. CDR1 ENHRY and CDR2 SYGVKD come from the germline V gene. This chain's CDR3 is CAISEIAQTGGYTF. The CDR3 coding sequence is TGTGCCATCAGTGAGATAGCACAGACCGGCGGCTACACCTTC.

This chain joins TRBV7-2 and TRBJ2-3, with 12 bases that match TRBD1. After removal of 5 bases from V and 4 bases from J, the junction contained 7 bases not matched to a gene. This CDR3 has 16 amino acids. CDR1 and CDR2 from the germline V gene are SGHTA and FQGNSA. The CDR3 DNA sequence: TGTGCCAGCAGCATGCCCGGGACAGGGGGCGCAGATACGCAGTATTTT. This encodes CASSMPGTGGADTQYF.